A single sample gave rise to the 2 T cell receptor beta chains below, sequenced in a study of blood T cells in healthy people across ages. A second about 6 to 12 cycle PCR used barcoded and J-beta primers. TCRdb fed the 5' RACE reads into MiXCR, producing one record per CDR3 protein. The table records 800,000 to 950,000 distinct CDR3 sequences, about 48% of them present only once. Sample: blood. The receptor set was obtained from a man aged 30 to 45 in good health.

V gene TRBV2 combines with J gene TRBJ1-1; D remains unclear. Germline V gives CDR1 SNHLY, CDR2 FYNNEI. The germline V and J ends were trimmed by 4 bases and 10 bases, with 7 bases remaining between them. The CDR3 extends over 10 amino acids. The CDR3 reads CASSVVGAFF. The CDR3 bases are TGTGCCAGCAGTGTGGTTGGAGCTTTCTTT.

This clonotype was detected once. The chain combines TRBV3-1 with TRBJ2-5; D is possibly TRBD2 (5 bases). CDR1 LGHDT and CDR2 YNNKEL come from the germline V gene (reference sequence). The V and J ends lost 3 bases and 11 bases respectively, with 16 bases between them. The CDR3 spans 13 residues. The CDR3 region is CASSHLALREQYF. The CDR3 DNA sequence: TGTGCCAGCAGCCATCTAGCCCTGAGGGAGCAGTACTTC.